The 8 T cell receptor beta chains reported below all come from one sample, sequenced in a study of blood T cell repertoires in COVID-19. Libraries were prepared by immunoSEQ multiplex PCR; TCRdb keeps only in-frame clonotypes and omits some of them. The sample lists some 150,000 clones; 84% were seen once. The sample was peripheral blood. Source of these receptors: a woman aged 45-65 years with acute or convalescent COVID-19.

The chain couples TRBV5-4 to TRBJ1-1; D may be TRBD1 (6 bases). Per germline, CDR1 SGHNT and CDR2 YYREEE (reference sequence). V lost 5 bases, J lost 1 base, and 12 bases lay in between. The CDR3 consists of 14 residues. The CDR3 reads CASSSTTGNTEAFF. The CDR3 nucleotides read TGTGCCAGCAGTTCGACGACAGGGAACACTGAAGCTTTCTTT.

The CDR3 DNA reads as TGTGCCAGTAGCACAGGGGACTGGAATGAAAAACTGTTTTTT. The encoded protein is CASSTGDWNEKLFF. J is TRBJ1-4 and V is TRBV19; 7 bases are shared with TRBD1. The germline V gene has CDR1 LNHDA and CDR2 SQIVND (reference sequence). J gave up 5 bases and V 6 bases, and 6 bases lay outside the gene matches. The CDR3 is 14 amino acids. Full variable domain (missing parts from reference TRBV19 and TRBJ1-4): DGGITQSPKYLFRKEGQNVTLSCEQNLNHDAMYWYRQDPGQGLRLIYYSQIVNDFQKGDIAEGYSVSREKKESFPLTVTSAQKNPTAFYLCASSTGDWNEKLFFGSGTQLSVL.

This CDR3 reads CASSRREAYEQYF. CDR3 nucleotide sequence: TGTGCCAGCAGCCGCCGAGAAGCGTACGAGCAGTACTTC. The V gene is TRBV7-9, the J gene TRBJ2-7; no definite D call. Germline CDR1 is SEHNR and CDR2 is FQNEAQ (reference sequence). There are 13 residues in the CDR3. With 5 bases removed from V and 4 bases from J, the gap between germline ends came to 12 bases. Full variable domain (outside the CDR3, taken from reference TRBV7-9 and TRBJ2-7): DTGVSQNPRHKITKRGQNVTFRCDPISEHNRLYWYRQTLGQGPEFLTYFQNEAQLEKSRLLSDRFSAERPKGSFSTLEIQRTEQGDSAMYLCASSRREAYEQYFGPGTRLTVT.

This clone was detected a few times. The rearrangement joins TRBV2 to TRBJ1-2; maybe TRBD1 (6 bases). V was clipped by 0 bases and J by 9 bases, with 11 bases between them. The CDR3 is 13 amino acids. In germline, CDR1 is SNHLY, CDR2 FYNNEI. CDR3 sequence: CASSEAGAERYTF. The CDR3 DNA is TGTGCCAGCAGTGAAGCGGGGGCGGAGCGCTACACCTTC.

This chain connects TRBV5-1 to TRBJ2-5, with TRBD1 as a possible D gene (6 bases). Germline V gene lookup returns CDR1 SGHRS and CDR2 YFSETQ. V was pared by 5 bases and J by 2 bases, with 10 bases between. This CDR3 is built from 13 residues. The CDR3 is CASRATGQETQYF. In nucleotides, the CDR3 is TGCGCCAGCAGGGCGACAGGACAAGAGACCCAGTACTTC.

The CDR3 DNA is TGTGCCAGCAGCACGGGACAGGCCCGGGGGCAGTTCTTC. Translation gives CASSTGQARGQFF. The chain is built from TRBV7-3 and TRBJ2-1; TRBD1 matches at 8 bases. Germline V gene sequence: CDR1 SGHTA, CDR2 FQGTGA. The V and J ends lost 5 bases and 12 bases, in that order; junction bases with no gene match: 9. The CDR3 is 13 residues long.

The CDR3 spells CASSRTSAGAEAFF. Written as DNA, the CDR3 is TGTGCCAGCTCTCGCACTTCGGCGGGGGCTGAAGCTTTCTTT. V and J are TRBV18 and TRBJ1-1; D is possibly TRBD1 (5 bases). The length of the CDR3 is 14 residues. Per germline, CDR1 KGHSH and CDR2 LQKENI. V was clipped by 6 bases and J by 6 bases, with 17 bases between them.

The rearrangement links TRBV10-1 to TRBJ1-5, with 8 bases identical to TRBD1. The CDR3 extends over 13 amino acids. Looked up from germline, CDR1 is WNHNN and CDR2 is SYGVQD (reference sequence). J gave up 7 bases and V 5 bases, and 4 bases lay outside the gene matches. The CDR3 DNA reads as TGCGCCAGCAGTCAGACAGGGGAACAGCCCCAGCATTTT. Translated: CASSQTGEQPQHF.